This TCR beta chain was captured in a study of T-cell reconstitution after alpha-beta-depleted transplantation in children. Study-wide results and limits: From newly produced T cells came most of the T-cell counts and diversity one year after transplant.

In regard to this clonotype: What it binds is unknown.

Construction of the TCRbeta library involved unique molecular identifiers. TCRdb used MiXCR to reprocess the PCR reads, holding one entry per CDR3 protein. The repertoire holds around 250,000 distinct CDR3 sequences, with around 25% as singletons. Germline V gene data show CDR1 as DFQATT and CDR2 as SNEGSKA (reference sequence). The V gene lost 3 bases and the J gene lost 1 base, with 12 bases spanning the gap. The CDR3 is 15 residues long. The V and J genes are TRBV20-1 and TRBJ2-2, with no clear D. Here the sequenced sample was PBMCs, taken before TCRalphabeta/CD19-depleted stem cell transplant. The TCR was taken from a girl aged 2-9 years with Fanconi anemia, due to receive a stem cell transplant. The CDR3 loop is CSARGIRWNTGELFF. The DNA of the CDR3 is TGCAGTGCTAGGGGCATCCGTTGGAACACCGGGGAGCTGTTTTTT.